One sample yielded the 10 T cell receptor beta chains listed below, sequenced in a study of blood T cell repertoires in COVID-19. Assay used: immunoSEQ multiplex PCR; TCRdb lists only in-frame clones, some missing. The sample includes roughly 100,000 clones, roughly 89% of them seen just once. Sequencing was performed on peripheral blood. These receptors all come from a woman over 75 in a cohort sampled during active COVID-19.

This chain joins TRBV7-9 and TRBJ2-1; 8 bases fit TRBD1. The CDR3 spans 15 residues. The germline CDR1 and CDR2 sequences are SEHNR and FQNEAQ (reference sequence). V shed 5 bases, J shed 7 bases, and the junction held 10 bases outside the gene matches. CDR3 bases: TGTGCCAGCAGCACCAGACAGGGGAATAGGAATGAGCAGTTCTTC. Translating it yields CASSTRQGNRNEQFF.

Concerning this clone: At one end the junction does not follow the germline gene, possibly because of a read error. The chain combines TRBV7-7 with TRBJ2-1; 10 bases fit TRBD2. This CDR3 has 15 residues. Germline V gene lookup returns CDR1 SSHAT and CDR2 FNYEAQ (reference sequence). The CDR3 bases are TGTGCTAGCAGCTTCGGCCTAGCGGGAGTTAATGAGCAGTTCTTC. This sequence encodes CASSFGLAGVNEQFF.

This clone has only one observation. The CDR3 protein is CASSLGPNYGYTF. Written as DNA, the CDR3 is TGTGCCAGCAGCTTGGGCCCTAACTATGGCTACACCTTC. The chain has TRBV7-2 and TRBJ1-2; D call uncertain. Trimming removed 3 bases at V and 0 bases at J, with 5 bases between. Germline-derived CDR1 and CDR2 are SGHTA and FQGNSA. The CDR3 spans 13 residues.

V gene TRBV29-1 combines with J gene TRBJ2-7, with TRBD2 as a possible D gene (5 bases). From germline, CDR1 is SQVTM and CDR2 ANQGSEA. Trimming cost V 6 bases and J 3 bases, with 18 bases left between them. The CDR3 contains 14 residues. The CDR3, as DNA: TGCAGCGTGGAGGTCTATTCCGGCCTCTACGAGCAGTACTTC. This gives the protein CSVEVYSGLYEQYF.

A few counts support this clone. The rearrangement links TRBV6-1 to TRBJ2-6; 7 bases are shared with TRBD1. This CDR3 is built from 16 residues. CDR1 MNHNS and CDR2 SASEGT come from the germline V gene. The ends lost 1 base at V and 3 bases at J; junction bases unmatched: 3. Written as DNA, the CDR3 is TGTGCCAGCAGTGAAGGTGACAGGGATGGGGCCAACGTCCTGACTTTC. Translating gives CASSEGDRDGANVLTF.

CDR3 DNA: TGTGCCAGCCGTAGGACTAGCGGGAGGGGCAATGAGCAGTTCTTC. Protein product: CASRRTSGRGNEQFF. The V gene is TRBV28, the J gene TRBJ2-1; 15 bases are shared with TRBD2. V was clipped by 8 bases and J by 6 bases; unmatched bases: 5. Germline CDR1 MDHEN, CDR2 SYDVKM. This CDR3 is built from 15 residues.

This chain connects TRBV27 to TRBJ2-6; the match to TRBD1 covers 10 bases. This CDR3 comprises 20 residues. In germline, CDR1 is MNHEY, CDR2 SMNVEV (reference sequence). The V and J ends lost 5 bases and 2 bases, in that order; junction bases with no gene match: 15. For the CDR3, the DNA is TGTGCCAGCAGTCAACTCCCCTCCGGGACAGGGGTCCCTGGGGCCAACGTCCTGACTTTC. This gives the protein CASSQLPSGTGVPGANVLTF.

The rearrangement joins TRBV9 to TRBJ2-1; TRBD2 matches at 9 bases. Germline CDR1 and CDR2: SGDLS and YYNGEE. This CDR3 comprises 17 residues. Trimming removed 0 bases from V and 7 bases from J; junction bases left unmatched: 11. The CDR3 DNA reads as TGTGCCAGCAGCGTAGGCCCTGACGGCGGGGGGGCGAATGAGCAGTTCTTC. Its translation: CASSVGPDGGGANEQFF.

This clone was recorded once. The chain is built from TRBV19 and TRBJ1-2, with a weak D call TRBD1 (5 bases). The CDR3 spans 13 residues. Trimming took 6 bases from V and 5 from J, leaving 13 bases between them. The germline V gene has CDR1 LNHDA and CDR2 SQIVND (reference sequence). CDR3 protein: CASRRGSDYGYTF. The CDR3 bases are TGTGCCAGTAGAAGGGGCAGCGATTATGGCTACACCTTC.

This chain links TRBV6-5 with TRBJ2-7, with TRBD2 matching over 7 bases. Germline CDR1 MNHEY, CDR2 SVGAGI. The ends lost 4 bases at V and 2 bases at J; junction bases unmatched: 8. The CDR3 spans 15 residues. CDR3 region: CASSSRPSGTYEQYF. Written as DNA, the CDR3 is TGTGCCAGCAGTTCCCGGCCTAGCGGTACCTACGAGCAGTACTTC.